The source of this TCR beta chain is a study of blood T cells in healthy people across ages. Study-level information: For every two T cells, template switching captured about one barcoded beta molecule. Study-wide results and caveats: It was the long-lived donors that had more naive CD4+ cells and higher diversity than aged donors.

Using a J-beta primer mix together with a sample-barcoded 5' primer, a second PCR was run for roughly 7 to 11 cycles. Every cDNA was tagged by a template-switch adaptor with 12 random nucleotides. From each sample, at least 2.5 million paired-end reads containing CDR3 were obtained. A single record per CDR3 protein comes from TCRdb applying MiXCR to the 5' RACE reads. The profile covers approximately 800,000 distinct CDR3 sequences, with nearly 60% appearing a single time and 22% taken by the ten largest. As to this clonotype: The antigen remains undetermined.

The origin of this receptor is a man aged 25-40 years in good health. The sample was blood.

The CDR3 protein is CASGRDRGDEQFF. For the CDR3, the DNA is TGCGCCAGCGGCCGGGACAGGGGCGATGAGCAGTTCTTC. The rearrangement uses TRBV5-1 and TRBJ2-1, with TRBD1 matching 10 bases. The V gene's germline CDR1 is SGHRS and CDR2 YFSETQ. V was clipped by 7 bases and J by 8 bases; unmatched bases: 6. The CDR3 runs 13 residues.